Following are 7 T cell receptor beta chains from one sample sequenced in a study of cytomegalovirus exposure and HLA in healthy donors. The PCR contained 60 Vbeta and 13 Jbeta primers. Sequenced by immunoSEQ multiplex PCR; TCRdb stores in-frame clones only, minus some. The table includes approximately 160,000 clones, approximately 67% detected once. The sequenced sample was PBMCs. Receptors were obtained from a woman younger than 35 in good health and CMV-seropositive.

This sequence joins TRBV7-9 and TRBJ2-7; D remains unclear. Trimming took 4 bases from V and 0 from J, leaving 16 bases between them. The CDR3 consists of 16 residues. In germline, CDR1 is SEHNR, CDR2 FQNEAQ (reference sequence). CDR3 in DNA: TGTGCCAGCAGCTCACCTAGAGCGCTTAGCTCCTACGAGCAGTACTTC. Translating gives CASSSPRALSSYEQYF.

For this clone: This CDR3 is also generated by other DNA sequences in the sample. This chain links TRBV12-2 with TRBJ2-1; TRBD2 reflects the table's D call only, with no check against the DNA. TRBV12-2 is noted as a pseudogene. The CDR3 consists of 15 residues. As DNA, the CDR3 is TGTGCAAGTCGCTCCCCGGGAGCTTCGTACAACGAGCAGTTCTTC. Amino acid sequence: CASRSPGASYNEQFF.

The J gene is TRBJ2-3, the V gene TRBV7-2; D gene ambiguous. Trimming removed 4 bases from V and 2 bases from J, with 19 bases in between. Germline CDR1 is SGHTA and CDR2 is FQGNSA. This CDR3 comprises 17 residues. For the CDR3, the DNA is TGTGCCAGCAGCTCCAAACGAACTCCGACTTTCACAGATACGCAGTATTTT. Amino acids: CASSSKRTPTFTDTQYF.

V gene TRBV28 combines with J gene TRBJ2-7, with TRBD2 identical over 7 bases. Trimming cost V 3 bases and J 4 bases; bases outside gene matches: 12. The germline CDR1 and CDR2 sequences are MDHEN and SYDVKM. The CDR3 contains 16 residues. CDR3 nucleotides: TGTGCCAGCAGTTTTCTTAGAGGGAGCGGGGTGTACGAGCAGTACTTC. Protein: CASSFLRGSGVYEQYF.

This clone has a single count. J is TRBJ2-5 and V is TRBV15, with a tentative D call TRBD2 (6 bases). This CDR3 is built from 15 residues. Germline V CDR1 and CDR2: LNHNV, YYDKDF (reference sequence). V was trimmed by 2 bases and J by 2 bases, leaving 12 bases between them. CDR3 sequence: CATSRRRGGQETQYF. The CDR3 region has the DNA TGTGCCACCAGCAGACGGAGGGGTGGGCAAGAGACCCAGTACTTC.

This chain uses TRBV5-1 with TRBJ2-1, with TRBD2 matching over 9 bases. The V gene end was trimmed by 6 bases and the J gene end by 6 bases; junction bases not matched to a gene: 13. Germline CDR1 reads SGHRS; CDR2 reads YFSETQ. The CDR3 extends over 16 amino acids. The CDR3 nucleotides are TGCGCCAGCAAACCCCCGGCGCTAGCGGGATTCAATGAGCAGTTCTTC. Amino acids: CASKPPALAGFNEQFF.

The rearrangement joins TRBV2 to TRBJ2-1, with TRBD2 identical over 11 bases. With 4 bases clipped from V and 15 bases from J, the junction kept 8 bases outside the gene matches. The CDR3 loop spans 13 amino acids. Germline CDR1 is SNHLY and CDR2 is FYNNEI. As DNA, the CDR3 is TGTGCCAGCAGTGTTCTAGCGGGGGGCGCCCTGTTCTTC. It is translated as CASSVLAGGALFF.